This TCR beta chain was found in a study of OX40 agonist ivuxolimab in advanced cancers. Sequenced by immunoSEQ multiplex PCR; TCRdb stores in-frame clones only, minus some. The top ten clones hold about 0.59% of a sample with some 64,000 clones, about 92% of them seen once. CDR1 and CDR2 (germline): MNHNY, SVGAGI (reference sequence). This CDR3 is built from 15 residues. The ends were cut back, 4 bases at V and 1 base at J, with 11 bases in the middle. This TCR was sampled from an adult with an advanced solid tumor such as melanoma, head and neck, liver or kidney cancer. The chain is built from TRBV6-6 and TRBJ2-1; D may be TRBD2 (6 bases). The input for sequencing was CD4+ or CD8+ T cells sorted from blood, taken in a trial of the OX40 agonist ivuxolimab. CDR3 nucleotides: TGTGCCAGCAGTTCCGGGACTCTGTCCTACAATGAGCAGTTCTTC. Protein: CASSSGTLSYNEQFF.